This T cell receptor beta chain was identified in a study of glioma-infiltrating T cells after dendritic cell vaccination. This CDR3 has 13 amino acids. Trimming stripped 7 bases from V and 4 bases from J, with 12 bases between. Germline V gene data show CDR1 as ENHRY and CDR2 as SYGVKD. The protocol was immunoSEQ multiplex PCR, while the TCRdb copy is restricted to in-frame clones and leaves out a portion. There are about 49,000 clones in the sample; roughly 87% occur only once, and roughly 11% lies in the top ten. This TCR was recovered from a human donor with glioblastoma. The rearrangement links TRBV10-3 to TRBJ2-3; D is perhaps TRBD2 (6 bases). The source material was blood, sampled before dendritic cell vaccination. Here the CDR3 DNA reads TGTGCCATCAAAAACGCGGGGCCAGATACGCAGTATTTT. Translation: CAIKNAGPDTQYF.